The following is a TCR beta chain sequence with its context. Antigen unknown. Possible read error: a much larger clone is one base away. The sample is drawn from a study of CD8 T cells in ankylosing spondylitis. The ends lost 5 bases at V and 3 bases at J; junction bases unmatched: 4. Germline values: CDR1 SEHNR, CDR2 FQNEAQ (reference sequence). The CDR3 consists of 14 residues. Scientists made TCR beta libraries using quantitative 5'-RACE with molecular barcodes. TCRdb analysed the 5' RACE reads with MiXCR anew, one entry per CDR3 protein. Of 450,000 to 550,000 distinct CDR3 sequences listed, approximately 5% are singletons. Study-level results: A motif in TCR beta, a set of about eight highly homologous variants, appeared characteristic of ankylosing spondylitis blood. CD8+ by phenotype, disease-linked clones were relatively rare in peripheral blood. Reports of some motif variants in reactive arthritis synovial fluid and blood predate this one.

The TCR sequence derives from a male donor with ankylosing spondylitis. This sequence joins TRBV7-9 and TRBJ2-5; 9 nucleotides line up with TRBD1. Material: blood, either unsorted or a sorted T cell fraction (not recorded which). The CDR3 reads CASSTRTGEETQYF. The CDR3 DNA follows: TGTGCCAGCAGCACCAGGACAGGGGAAGAGACCCAGTACTTC.